These 8 T cell receptor beta chains came from one sample sequenced in a study of blood T cell repertoires in COVID-19. TCRdb's copy holds only in-frame clones and misses some; the assay was immunoSEQ multiplex PCR. The repertoire consists of around 60,000 clones, with around 83% occurring once and the leading ten covering around 5.4%. The sequencing input was peripheral blood. These receptor sequences come from a woman aged 55-70 years with acute or convalescent COVID-19.

To note about this clone: Here the CDR3 omits its conserved ending phenylalanine or tryptophan, so a read error is the likely source. The chain carries TRBV6-1 and TRBJ2-7; 8 nucleotides line up with TRBD1. With V trimmed by 4 bases and J by 2 bases, 10 bases remained unmatched. The CDR3 loop spans 16 amino acids. Germline V gene data show CDR1 as MNHNS and CDR2 as SASEGT. CDR3 region: CASSAYGGGQAYEQYL. The CDR3 DNA reads as TGTGCCAGCAGTGCCTACGGAGGGGGACAGGCCTACGAGCAGTACCTC.

The sample holds one count of this clone. The CDR3 DNA sequence: TGCGCCAGCAGCTTGGCCCCCGCGGGGACCACAGATACGCAGTATTTT. The encoded protein is CASSLAPAGTTDTQYF. The rearrangement joins TRBV5-1 to TRBJ2-3, with a weak D call TRBD2 (6 bases). CDR1 is SGHRS and CDR2 is YFSETQ in the germline V gene. The CDR3 spans 16 residues. Trimming removed 0 bases from V and 2 bases from J, with 13 bases in between.

The J gene is TRBJ1-1, the V gene TRBV12-3 or TRBV12-4; 9 bases fit TRBD1. This CDR3 is 13 amino acids long. J lost 5 bases, V lost 3 bases, and 1 base had no gene match. CDR3 coding DNA: TGTGCCAGCAGTTTGGGGACAGGGACTGAAGCTTTCTTT. Translated, it gives CASSLGTGTEAFF.

V is TRBV6-6 and J is TRBJ1-1; D not certain. The length of the CDR3 is 15 residues. CDR1 and CDR2 (germline): MNHNY, SVGAGI (reference sequence). V was pared by 2 bases and J by 4 bases, with 14 bases between. The CDR3 region is CASSYPTGKATEAFF. Written as DNA, the CDR3 is TGTGCCAGCAGTTACCCGACGGGTAAGGCCACTGAAGCTTTCTTT.

The CDR3 region is CASSWNRGDYGYTF. The CDR3 DNA is TGTGCCAGCAGCTGGAACAGGGGGGACTATGGCTACACCTTC. The J gene is TRBJ1-2, the V gene TRBV6-5; 8 bases line up with TRBD1. CDR1 is MNHEY and CDR2 is SVGAGI in the germline V gene. V lost 6 bases and J lost 3; bases outside the gene matches: 6. The CDR3 is 14 amino acids.

CDR3 nucleotides: TGTGCCAGCAGTGAGACGGCAGGGTCAATCACCTTC. It encodes CASSETAGSITF. The rearrangement links TRBV6-1 to TRBJ1-2, with D tentatively TRBD1 (5 bases). The CDR3 length is 12 residues. The germline CDR1 and CDR2 sequences are MNHNS and SASEGT. Trimming pared 3 bases from V and 13 bases from J, leaving 15 bases between.

The chain has TRBV30 and TRBJ1-2, with D perhaps matching TRBD1 (5 bases). Germline loops: CDR1 GTSNPN, CDR2 SVGIG (reference sequence). CDR3 size: 14 residues. V gave up 7 bases and J gave up 5 bases, with 20 bases separating them. The DNA for the CDR3 is TGTGCCTCTCCGACTTGGGGGGTCGTATATGGCTACACCTTC. It is translated as CASPTWGVVYGYTF.

The chain links TRBV11-2 to TRBJ2-7, with TRBD2 as a possible D gene (5 bases). CDR1 and CDR2 (germline): SGHAT, FQNNGV. Trimming removed 0 bases from V and 4 bases from J, with 13 bases in between. The CDR3 has 15 amino acids. The CDR3 is CASSLDTSRRYEQYF. Here the CDR3 DNA reads TGTGCCAGCAGCTTAGATACGAGCAGGAGGTACGAGCAGTACTTC.